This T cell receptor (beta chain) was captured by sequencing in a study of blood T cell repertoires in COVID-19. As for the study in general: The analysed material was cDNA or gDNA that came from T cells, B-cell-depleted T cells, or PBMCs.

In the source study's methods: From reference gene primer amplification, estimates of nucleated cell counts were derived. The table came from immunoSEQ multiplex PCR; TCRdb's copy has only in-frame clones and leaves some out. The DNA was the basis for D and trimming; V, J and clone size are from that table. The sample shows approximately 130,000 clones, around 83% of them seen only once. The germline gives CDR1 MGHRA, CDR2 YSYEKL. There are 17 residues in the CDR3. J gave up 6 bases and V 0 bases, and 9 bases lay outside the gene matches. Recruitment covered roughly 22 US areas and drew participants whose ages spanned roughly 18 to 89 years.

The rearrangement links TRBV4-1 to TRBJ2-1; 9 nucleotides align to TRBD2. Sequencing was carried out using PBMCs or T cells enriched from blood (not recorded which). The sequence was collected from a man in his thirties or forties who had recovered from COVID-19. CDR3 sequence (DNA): TGCGCCAGCAGCCAAGAGTCGGCTAGCGGGGCCCTCAATGAGCAGTTCTTC. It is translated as CASSQESASGALNEQFF.